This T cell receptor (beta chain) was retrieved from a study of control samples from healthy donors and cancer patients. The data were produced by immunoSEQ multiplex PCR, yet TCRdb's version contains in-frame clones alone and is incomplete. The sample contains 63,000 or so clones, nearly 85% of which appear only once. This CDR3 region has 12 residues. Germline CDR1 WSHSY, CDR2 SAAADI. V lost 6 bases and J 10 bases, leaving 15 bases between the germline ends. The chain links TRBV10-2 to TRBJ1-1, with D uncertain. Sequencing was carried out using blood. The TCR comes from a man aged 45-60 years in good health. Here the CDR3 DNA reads TGCGCCAGCAGCCAAGACCGAATCGGAGCTTTCTTT. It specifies CASSQDRIGAFF.